Included here is one T cell receptor beta chain sequence, with context. No antigen is known for it. The data stem from a study of cytomegalovirus exposure and HLA in healthy donors. PCR used 60 Vbeta primers and 13 Jbeta primers. Original analysis: Later reanalysis found around 84 million unique TCR beta chains, around 10 million of them shared. TCRdb's copy holds only in-frame clones and misses some; the assay was immunoSEQ multiplex PCR. V, J and clone size are those of that table, while D and trimming were read from the DNA. The repertoire consists of about 100,000 clones, with under 90% occurring once and the leading ten covering approximately 3.9%. Study-wide points: Previously analyzed data showed that most TCR beta V segments were productive at a frequency of about 90% or about 30%. Researchers reported that a few CMV-associated chains were confirmed in vitro as CMV antigen-specific. Cytomegalovirus status was reportedly diagnosed by the classifier with high specificity and sensitivity.

This clonotype was sampled from a woman between 65 and 79 years old in good health and CMV-seropositive. The specimen was PBMCs.

The CDR3 bases are TGTGCCAGCAGCTTTAACAGGGGAGAGACCCAGTACTTC. Encoded protein: CASSFNRGETQYF. V is TRBV7-9 and J is TRBJ2-5; 7 bases match TRBD1. The germline V gene has CDR1 SEHNR and CDR2 FQNEAQ (reference sequence). The CDR3 runs 13 residues. V lost 3 bases and J lost 4; bases outside the gene matches: 2.